One sample yielded the 11 T cell receptor beta chains listed below, sequenced in a study of blood T cell repertoires in COVID-19. Libraries were prepared by immunoSEQ multiplex PCR; TCRdb keeps only in-frame clonotypes and omits some of them. The sample records about 85,000 clones, 89% being singletons. The sequencing input was peripheral blood. These receptors all come from a man between 50 and 59 years old with acute or convalescent COVID-19.

The genes are TRBV27 and TRBJ2-3; TRBD2 might be the D (6 bases). The CDR3 totals 13 residues. Germline values: CDR1 MNHEY, CDR2 SMNVEV (reference sequence). Trimming left V 8 bases short and J 4 bases short, with 13 bases between. Here the CDR3 DNA reads TGTGCCAGCGGATGGGGAGGAGCAGATACGCAGTATTTT. Translation gives CASGWGGADTQYF.

V gene TRBV5-1 combines with J gene TRBJ2-1, with TRBD2 as a possible D gene (6 bases). Per the germline V gene, CDR1 is SGHRS and CDR2 is YFSETQ. V dropped 4 bases and J dropped 6 bases, with 11 bases sitting between them. This CDR3 has 13 amino acids. In nucleotides, the CDR3 is TGCGCCAGCAGCCCGACTAGTTCCAATGAGCAGTTCTTC. It yields the protein CASSPTSSNEQFF.

The V gene is TRBV5-5, the J gene TRBJ1-3, with 10 bases aligning to TRBD1. Germline V lookup: CDR1 SGHKS, CDR2 YYEKEE (reference sequence). J gave up 4 bases and V 2 bases, and 3 bases lay outside the gene matches. This CDR3 region has 15 residues. The CDR3 coding sequence is TGTGCCAGCAGCTTCCAGGACAGGGGGGGAAACACCATATATTTT. It specifies CASSFQDRGGNTIYF.

The rearrangement uses TRBV5-8 and TRBJ1-6; D gene unclear. Germline CDR1 and CDR2: SGHTS and YDEGEE. V dropped 4 bases and J dropped 8 bases, with 4 bases sitting between them. The CDR3 covers 11 residues. CDR3 sequence: CASSEDSPLHF. CDR3 nucleotide sequence: TGTGCCAGCAGCGAGGATTCACCCCTCCACTTT.

The chain uses TRBV6-1 and TRBJ1-5; possibly TRBD1 for D (5 bases). Deletions cut 2 bases from V and 7 bases from J, with 15 bases between. Looked up from germline, CDR1 is MNHNS and CDR2 is SASEGT. CDR3 length: 15 amino acids. The DNA for the CDR3 is TGTGCCAGCAGTGAAAGTCGGGGGAGCGGGCAGCCCCAGCATTTT. Encoded protein: CASSESRGSGQPQHF.

The chain combines TRBV7-3 with TRBJ2-1; D is possibly TRBD2 (5 bases). The CDR3 contains 14 residues. V was clipped by 1 base and J by 3 bases, with 7 bases between them. The V gene's germline CDR1 is SGHTA and CDR2 FQGTGA. CDR3 DNA sequence: TGTGCCAGCAGCTTAAGAGGGAACTACAATGAGCAGTTCTTC. This codes for CASSLRGNYNEQFF.

The rearrangement uses TRBV6-5 and TRBJ1-1; 7 bases map to TRBD1. The V and J ends lost 7 bases and 0 bases, in that order; junction bases with no gene match: 5. Germline CDR1 MNHEY, CDR2 SVGAGI. CDR3 length equals 14 residues. The CDR3 DNA reads as TGTGCCAGCAAAAAACAGGGGATGAACACTGAAGCTTTCTTT. It is translated as CASKKQGMNTEAFF.

This clone was counted a single time. The rearrangement uses TRBV19 and TRBJ1-5; TRBD1 is a possible D gene (5 bases). The V and J ends lost 5 bases and 4 bases respectively, with 15 bases between them. Germline assignment: CDR1 LNHDA and CDR2 SQIVND (reference sequence). The CDR3 contains 15 residues. In DNA form, the CDR3 reads TGTGCCAGTAGTTTGGGAGGGACTGCTAATCAGCCCCAGCATTTT. Its translation is CASSLGGTANQPQHF.

Concerning this clone: This sample includes further DNA sequences coding for the same CDR3. The chain uses TRBV5-4 and TRBJ2-1, with 7 bases aligning to TRBD2. The germline gives CDR1 SGHNT, CDR2 YYREEE (reference sequence). CDR3 length equals 12 residues. J was trimmed by 7 bases and V by 5 bases; bases with no gene match: 3. The CDR3 region is CASSLGGNEQFF. DNA of the CDR3: TGTGCCAGCAGTCTGGGGGGGAATGAGCAGTTCTTC.

The chain uses TRBV24-1 and TRBJ2-1; 8 bases line up with TRBD2. CDR3 length: 15 residues. Germline CDR1 reads KGHDR; CDR2 reads SFDVKD. Germline trimming cut 4 bases from V and 6 bases from J; bases unmatched to any gene: 7. The CDR3 reads CATSETGTRANEQFF. CDR3 DNA sequence: TGTGCCACCAGTGAGACCGGGACTAGAGCCAATGAGCAGTTCTTC.

This sequence joins TRBV5-5 and TRBJ1-2; D is possibly TRBD1 (6 bases). The CDR3 covers 14 residues. Between the trimmed V and J ends, which lost 2 bases and 3 bases, there was a span of 11 bases. Germline assignment: CDR1 SGHKS and CDR2 YYEKEE (reference sequence). The DNA of the CDR3 is TGTGCCAGCAGCTTCGATCAGGGGCACTATGGCTACACCTTC. It encodes CASSFDQGHYGYTF.